This T cell receptor beta chain was captured by sequencing in a study of blood T cell repertoires in COVID-19. Study details: Sources were T cells, B-cell-depleted T cells, or PBMCs; the material itself was cDNA or gDNA.

Trimming took 2 bases from V and 2 from J, leaving 10 bases between them. CDR3 length: 15 residues. CDR1 and CDR2 (germline): MNHNS, SASEGT. Per the authors' pipeline: Reference gene primer amplification yielded estimated nucleated cell counts. Method: immunoSEQ multiplex PCR; TCRdb's copy keeps in-frame clones and lacks some. The V and J calls and clone size come from that table; D and trimming were worked out from the DNA. The sample shows 80,000 or so clones, 75% to 90% of them seen only once. The source material was peripheral blood. The clonotype originates from a woman in her sixties or seventies with acute or convalescent COVID-19. The V gene is TRBV6-1, the J gene TRBJ1-5; D might be TRBD1 (5 bases). The CDR3 DNA reads TGTGCCAGCAGTGAATGGGGGGGTGGCAATCAGCCCCAGCATTTT. It yields the protein CASSEWGGGNQPQHF.